This record looks at one T cell receptor beta chain sequence and its context. This clone showed up just once. Its antigen remains undetermined. Base qualities are not recorded, but no much larger clone differs from it by a single base. Sequences GTSNPN (CDR1) and SVGIG (CDR2) are obtained from the germline V gene (reference sequence). V was cut back by 0 bases and J by 7 bases, leaving a gap of 10 bases between them. The CDR3, cysteine through phenylalanine, is 13 amino acids long. Left in the record is the CDR3 DNA by itself, 39 bases read in frame from the first base. These data come from a study of T cell changes during pregnancy in multiple sclerosis (dated by TCRdb to about 2019). Describing the broader study: The study examined how the T cell repertoire changed over the course of pregnancy in women with multiple sclerosis.

Library generation was performed with the immunoSEQ multiplex PCR assay. In TCRdb, the immuneACCESS table is reduced to in-frame sequences with V and J assigned. These tables do not hold every clone; where another copy was compared, an unresolved V gene accounts for under half, and the others remain unexplained. Here the sample has about 31,000 clones; 89% occur a single time. Approximately 5.8% of the sample comes from the top ten. The clonotype was recovered from a female donor with multiple sclerosis, enrolled in a pregnancy study. The chain is encoded by TRBV30 joined to TRBJ2-1; the D segment could be TRBD1, given 5 matching bases. Sequences were derived from CD8+ T cells from peripheral blood mononuclear cells, sampled in the second trimester of pregnancy. The DNA sequence is as follows: TGTGCCTGGAGTGTGATAAAGGGGAATGAGCAGTTCTTC. This translates into CAWSVIKGNEQFF.